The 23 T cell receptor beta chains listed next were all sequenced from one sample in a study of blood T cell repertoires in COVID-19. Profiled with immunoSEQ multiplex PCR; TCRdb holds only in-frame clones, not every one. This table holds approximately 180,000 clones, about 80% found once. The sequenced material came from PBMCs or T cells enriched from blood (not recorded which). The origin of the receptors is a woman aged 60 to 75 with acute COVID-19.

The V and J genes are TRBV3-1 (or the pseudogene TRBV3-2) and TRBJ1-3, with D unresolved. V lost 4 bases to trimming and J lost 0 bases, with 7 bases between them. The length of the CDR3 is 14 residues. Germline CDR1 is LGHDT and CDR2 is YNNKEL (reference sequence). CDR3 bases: TGTGCCAGCAGCCCCTTGAGCTCTGGAAACACCATATATTTT. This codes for CASSPLSSGNTIYF.

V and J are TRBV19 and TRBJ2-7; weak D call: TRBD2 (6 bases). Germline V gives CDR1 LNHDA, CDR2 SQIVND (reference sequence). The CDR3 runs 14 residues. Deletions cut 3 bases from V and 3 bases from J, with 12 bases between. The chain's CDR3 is CASSIGTGVYEQYF. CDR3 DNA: TGTGCCAGTAGTATCGGAACGGGAGTCTACGAGCAGTACTTC. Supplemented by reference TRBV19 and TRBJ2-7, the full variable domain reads DGGITQSPKYLFRKEGQNVTLSCEQNLNHDAMYWYRQDPGQGLRLIYYSQIVNDFQKGDIAEGYSVSREKKESFPLTVTSAQKNPTAFYLCASSIGTGVYEQYFGPGTRLTVT.

CDR3 nucleotides: TGCGCCAGCCCCCCCAGGGCGAATTCACCCCTCCACTTT. Its protein product is CASPPRANSPLHF. The rearrangement uses TRBV5-1 and TRBJ1-6, with D perhaps TRBD1 (5 bases). CDR1 SGHRS and CDR2 YFSETQ come from the germline V gene. Trimming removed 7 bases from V and 7 bases from J, with 12 bases in between. This CDR3 contains 13 residues. The full variable domain, completed using reference TRBV5-1 and TRBJ1-6, is KAGVTQTPRYLIKTRGQQVTLSCSPISGHRSVSWYQQTPGQGLQFLFEYFSETQRNKGNFPGRFSGRQFSNSRSEMNVSTLELGDSALYLCASPPRANSPLHFGNGTRLTVT.

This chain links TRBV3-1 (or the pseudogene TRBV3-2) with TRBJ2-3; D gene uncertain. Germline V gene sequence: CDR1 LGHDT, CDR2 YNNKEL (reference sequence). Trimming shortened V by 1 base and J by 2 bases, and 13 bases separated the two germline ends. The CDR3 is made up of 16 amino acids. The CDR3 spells CASSQARFSHTDTQYF. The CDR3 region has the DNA TGTGCCAGCAGCCAAGCCCGGTTTAGCCACACAGATACGCAGTATTTT.

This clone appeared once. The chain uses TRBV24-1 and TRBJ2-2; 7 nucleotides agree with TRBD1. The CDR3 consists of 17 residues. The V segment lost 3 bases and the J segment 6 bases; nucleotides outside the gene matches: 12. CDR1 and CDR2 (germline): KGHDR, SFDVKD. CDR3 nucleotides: TGTGCCACCAGTGATCCGCCCCCCCGAACAGGGGCCGGGGAGCTGTTTTTT. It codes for CATSDPPPRTGAGELFF.

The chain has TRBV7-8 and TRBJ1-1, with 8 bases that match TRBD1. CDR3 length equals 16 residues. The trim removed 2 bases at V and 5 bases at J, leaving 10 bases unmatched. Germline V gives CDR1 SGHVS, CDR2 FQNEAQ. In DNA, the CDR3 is TGTGCCAGCAGCTTACGGGACCGGACAGGGAAAACTGAAGCTTTCTTT. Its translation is CASSLRDRTGKTEAFF.

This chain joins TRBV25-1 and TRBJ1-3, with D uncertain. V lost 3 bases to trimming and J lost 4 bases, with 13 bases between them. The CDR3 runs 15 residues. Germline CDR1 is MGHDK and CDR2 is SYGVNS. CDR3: CASSDQRDRGNTIYF. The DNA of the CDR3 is TGTGCCAGCAGTGACCAGCGGGATAGGGGAAACACCATATATTTT.

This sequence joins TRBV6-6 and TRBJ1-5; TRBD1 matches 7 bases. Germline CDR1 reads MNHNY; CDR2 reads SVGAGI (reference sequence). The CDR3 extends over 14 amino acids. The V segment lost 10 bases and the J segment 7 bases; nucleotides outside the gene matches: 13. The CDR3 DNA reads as TGTGCCACCCAAAGACAGGGACCCGGACAGCCCCAGCATTTT. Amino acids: CATQRQGPGQPQHF.

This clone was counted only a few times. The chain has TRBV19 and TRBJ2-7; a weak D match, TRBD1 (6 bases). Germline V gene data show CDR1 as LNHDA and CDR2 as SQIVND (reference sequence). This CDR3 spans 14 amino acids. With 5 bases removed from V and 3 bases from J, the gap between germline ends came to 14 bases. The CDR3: CASSGLQGVYEQYF. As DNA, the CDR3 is TGTGCCAGTAGTGGTTTACAGGGAGTCTACGAGCAGTACTTC. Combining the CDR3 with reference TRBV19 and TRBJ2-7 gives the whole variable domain DGGITQSPKYLFRKEGQNVTLSCEQNLNHDAMYWYRQDPGQGLRLIYYSQIVNDFQKGDIAEGYSVSREKKESFPLTVTSAQKNPTAFYLCASSGLQGVYEQYFGPGTRLTVT.

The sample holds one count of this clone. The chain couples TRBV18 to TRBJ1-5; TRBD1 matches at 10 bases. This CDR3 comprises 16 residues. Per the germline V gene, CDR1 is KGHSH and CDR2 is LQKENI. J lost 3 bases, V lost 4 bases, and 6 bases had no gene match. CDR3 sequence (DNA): TGTGCCAGCTCACTCTCCGGGACAGGGGTCAATCAGCCCCAGCATTTT. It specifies CASSLSGTGVNQPQHF.

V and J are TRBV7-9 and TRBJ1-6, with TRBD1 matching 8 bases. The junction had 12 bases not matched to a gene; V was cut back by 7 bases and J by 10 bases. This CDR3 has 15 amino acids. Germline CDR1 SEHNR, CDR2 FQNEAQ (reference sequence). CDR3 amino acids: CASTSLGTGGSPLHF. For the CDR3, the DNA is TGTGCCAGCACCTCACTAGGGACAGGCGGATCACCCCTCCACTTT.

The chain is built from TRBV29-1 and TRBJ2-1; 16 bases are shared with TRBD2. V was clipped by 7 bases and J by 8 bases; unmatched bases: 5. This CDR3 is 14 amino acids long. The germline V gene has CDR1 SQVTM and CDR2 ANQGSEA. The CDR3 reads CSGGLAGGIHEQFF. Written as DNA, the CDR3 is TGCAGCGGGGGACTAGCGGGAGGGATCCATGAGCAGTTCTTC.

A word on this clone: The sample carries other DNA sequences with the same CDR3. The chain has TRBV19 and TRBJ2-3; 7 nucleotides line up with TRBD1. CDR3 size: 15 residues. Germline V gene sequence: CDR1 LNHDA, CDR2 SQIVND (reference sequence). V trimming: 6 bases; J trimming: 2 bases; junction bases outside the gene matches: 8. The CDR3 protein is CASSPGQPATDTQYF. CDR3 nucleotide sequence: TGTGCCAGTAGCCCGGGACAGCCTGCCACAGATACGCAGTATTTT.

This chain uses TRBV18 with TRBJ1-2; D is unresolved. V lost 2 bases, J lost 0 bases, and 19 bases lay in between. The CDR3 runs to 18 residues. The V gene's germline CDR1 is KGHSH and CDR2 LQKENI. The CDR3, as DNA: TGTGCCAGCTCACCAACGGTCTCGAGCCGAATCTCTAACTATGGCTACACCTTC. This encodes CASSPTVSSRISNYGYTF.

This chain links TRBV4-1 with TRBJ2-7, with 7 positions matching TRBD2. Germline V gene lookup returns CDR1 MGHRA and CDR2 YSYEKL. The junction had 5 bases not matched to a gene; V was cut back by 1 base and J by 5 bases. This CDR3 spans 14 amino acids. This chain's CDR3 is CASSQGTSKDEQYF. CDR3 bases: TGCGCCAGCAGCCAAGGGACTAGTAAGGACGAGCAGTACTTC.

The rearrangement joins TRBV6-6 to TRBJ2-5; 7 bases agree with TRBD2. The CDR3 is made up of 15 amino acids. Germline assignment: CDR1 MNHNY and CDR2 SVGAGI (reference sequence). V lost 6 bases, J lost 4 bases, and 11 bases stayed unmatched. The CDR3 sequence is CASSLRAGSLETQYF. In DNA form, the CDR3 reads TGTGCCAGCAGCTTAAGAGCGGGGTCCTTAGAGACCCAGTACTTC.

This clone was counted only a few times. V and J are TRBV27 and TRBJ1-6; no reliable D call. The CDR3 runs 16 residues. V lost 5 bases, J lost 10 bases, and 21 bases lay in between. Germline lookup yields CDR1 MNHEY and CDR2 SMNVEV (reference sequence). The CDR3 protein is CASSITRDLRRSPLHF. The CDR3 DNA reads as TGTGCCAGCAGTATAACCCGGGATCTTAGACGATCACCCCTCCACTTT.

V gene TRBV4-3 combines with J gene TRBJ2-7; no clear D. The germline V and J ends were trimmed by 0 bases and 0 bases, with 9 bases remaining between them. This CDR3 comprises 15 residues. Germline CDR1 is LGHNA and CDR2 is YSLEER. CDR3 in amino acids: CASSQDLMPSYEQYF. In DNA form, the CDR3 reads TGCGCCAGCAGCCAAGATCTAATGCCCTCCTACGAGCAGTACTTC.

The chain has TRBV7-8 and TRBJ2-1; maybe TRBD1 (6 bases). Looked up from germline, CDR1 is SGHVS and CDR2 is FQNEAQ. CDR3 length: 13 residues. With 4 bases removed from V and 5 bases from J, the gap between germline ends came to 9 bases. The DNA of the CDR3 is TGTGCCAGCAGCTCGACAGGTAACAATGAGCAGTTCTTC. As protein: CASSSTGNNEQFF.

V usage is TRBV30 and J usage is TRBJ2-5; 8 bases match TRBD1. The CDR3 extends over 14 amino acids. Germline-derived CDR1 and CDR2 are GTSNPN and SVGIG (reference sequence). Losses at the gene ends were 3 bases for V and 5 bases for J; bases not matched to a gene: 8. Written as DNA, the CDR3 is TGTGCCTGGAGGGGACAGGTGCTAAGGGAGACCCAGTACTTC. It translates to CAWRGQVLRETQYF.

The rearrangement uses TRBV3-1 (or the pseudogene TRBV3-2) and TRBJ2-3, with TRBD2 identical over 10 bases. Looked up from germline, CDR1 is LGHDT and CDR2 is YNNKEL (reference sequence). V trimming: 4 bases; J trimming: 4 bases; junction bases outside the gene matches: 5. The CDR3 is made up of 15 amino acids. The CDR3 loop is CASSPSGGRSDTQYF. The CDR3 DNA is TGTGCCAGCAGCCCTAGCGGGGGCCGTTCAGATACGCAGTATTTT.

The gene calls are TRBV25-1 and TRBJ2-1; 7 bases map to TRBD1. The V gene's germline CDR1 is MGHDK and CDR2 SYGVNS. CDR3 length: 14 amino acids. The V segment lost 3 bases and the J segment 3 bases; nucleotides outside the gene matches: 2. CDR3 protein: CASSETGIYNEQFF. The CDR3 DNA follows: TGTGCCAGCAGTGAGACAGGGATCTACAATGAGCAGTTCTTC.

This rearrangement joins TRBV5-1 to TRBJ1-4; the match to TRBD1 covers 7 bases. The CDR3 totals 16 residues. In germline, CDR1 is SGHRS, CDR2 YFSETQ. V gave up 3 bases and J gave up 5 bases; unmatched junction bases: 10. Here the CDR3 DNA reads TGCGCCAGCAGCTACTCCCCGGGACAGAAGAATGAAAAACTGTTTTTT. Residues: CASSYSPGQKNEKLFF.